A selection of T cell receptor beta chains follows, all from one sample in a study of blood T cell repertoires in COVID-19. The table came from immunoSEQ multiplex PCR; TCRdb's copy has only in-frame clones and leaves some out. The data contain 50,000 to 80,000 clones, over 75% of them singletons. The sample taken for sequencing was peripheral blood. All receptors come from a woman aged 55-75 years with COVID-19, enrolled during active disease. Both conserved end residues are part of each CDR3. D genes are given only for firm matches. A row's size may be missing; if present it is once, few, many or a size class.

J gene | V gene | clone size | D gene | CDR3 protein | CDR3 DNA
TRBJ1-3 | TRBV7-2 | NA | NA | CASSLAGGNRLGNTIYF | TGTGCCAGCAGCTTAGCGGGGGGGAATAGACTCGGAAACACCATATATTTT
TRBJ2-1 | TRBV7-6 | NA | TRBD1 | CASSAGQGQFF | TGTGCCAGCAGCGCCGGACAGGGGCAGTTCTTC
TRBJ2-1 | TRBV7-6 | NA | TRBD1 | CASSLPYRGRLYNEQFF | TGTGCCAGCAGCCTACCCTACAGGGGACGATTATACAATGAGCAGTTCTTC
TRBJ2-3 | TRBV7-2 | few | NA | CASRVAVTDTQYF | TGTGCCAGCAGGGTAGCGGTCACAGATACGCAGTATTTT
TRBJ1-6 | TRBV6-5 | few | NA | CASSAGSYNSPLHF | TGTGCCAGTTCCGCAGGCTCCTATAATTCACCCCTCCACTTT
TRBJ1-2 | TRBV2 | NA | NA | CASTLMGAGNYGYTF | TGTGCCAGCACCCTCATGGGGGCCGGTAACTATGGCTACACCTTC
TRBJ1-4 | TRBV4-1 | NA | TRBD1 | CASSQDSPGTGYEKLFF | TGCGCCAGCAGCCAAGATTCTCCAGGGACAGGTTATGAAAAACTGTTTTTT
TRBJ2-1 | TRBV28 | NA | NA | CATQGGSTGVYNEQFF | TGTGCCACCCAGGGGGGCTCCACGGGAGTCTACAATGAGCAGTTCTTC
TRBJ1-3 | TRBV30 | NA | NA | CAWSRREGIGNTIYF | TGTGCCTGGAGTCGCAGGGAGGGGATCGGAAACACCATATATTTT
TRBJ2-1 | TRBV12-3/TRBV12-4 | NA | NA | CASRLLVEQFF | TGTGCCAGCAGGTTACTAGTAGAGCAGTTCTTC
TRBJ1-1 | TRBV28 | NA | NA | CASSLAGARTEAFF | TGTGCCAGCAGTTTGGCGGGGGCGCGGACTGAAGCTTTCTTT
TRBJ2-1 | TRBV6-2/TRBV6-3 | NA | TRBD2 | CASSYGLAGGLSNEQFF | TGTGCCAGCAGTTACGGACTAGCGGGAGGGCTAAGCAATGAGCAGTTCTTC
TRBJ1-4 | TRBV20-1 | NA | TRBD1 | CSASGTDQNEKLFF | TGCAGTGCTAGTGGGACAGACCAAAATGAAAAACTGTTTTTT
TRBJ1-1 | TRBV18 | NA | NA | CASSGTEAFF | TGTGCCAGCTCAGGGACAGAAGCTTTCTTT
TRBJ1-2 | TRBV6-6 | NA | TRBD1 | CASSRTGVDGYTF | TGTGCCAGCAGCCGAACAGGGGTGGATGGCTACACCTTC
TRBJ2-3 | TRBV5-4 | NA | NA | CASSLGGVFTDTQYF | TGTGCCAGCAGCTTAGGAGGCGTCTTCACAGATACGCAGTATTTT
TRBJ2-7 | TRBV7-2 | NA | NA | CASSTYTDYEQYF | TGTGCCAGCAGCACGTACACAGATTACGAGCAGTACTTC
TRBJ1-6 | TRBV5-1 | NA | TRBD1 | CASSSLGQEELPLHF | TGCGCCAGCAGCAGTCTAGGACAGGAAGAATTACCCCTCCACTTT
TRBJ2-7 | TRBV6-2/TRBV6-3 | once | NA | CASSYRGGQGSEQYF | TGTGCCAGCAGTTACCGTGGGGGCCAGGGAAGCGAGCAGTACTTC
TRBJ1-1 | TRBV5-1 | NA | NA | CASSLAFGEAFF | TGCGCCAGCAGCTTGGCCTTCGGGGAAGCTTTCTTT
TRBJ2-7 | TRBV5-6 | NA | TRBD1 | CASSFGTGAEQYF | TGTGCCAGCAGCTTTGGAACAGGGGCCGAGCAGTACTTC
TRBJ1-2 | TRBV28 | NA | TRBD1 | CASRGQNYGYTF | TGTGCCAGCAGGGGACAGAACTATGGCTACACCTTC
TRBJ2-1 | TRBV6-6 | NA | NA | CASSYSGISYNEQFF | TGTGCCAGCAGTTACTCGGGCATATCCTACAATGAGCAGTTCTTC
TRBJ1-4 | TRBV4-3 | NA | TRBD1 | CASSQRYYGTGSATNEKLFF | TGCGCCAGCAGCCAAAGGTACTATGGGACAGGGAGTGCAACTAATGAAAAACTGTTTTTT
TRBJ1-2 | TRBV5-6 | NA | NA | CASSLAVLANYGYTF | TGTGCCAGCAGCCTTGCAGTGCTAGCTAACTATGGCTACACCTTC
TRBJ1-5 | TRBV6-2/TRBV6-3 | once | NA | CASSDPGNSNQPQHF | TGTGCCAGCAGCGACCCAGGCAATAGCAATCAGCCCCAGCATTTT
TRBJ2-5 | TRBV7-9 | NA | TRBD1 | CASSFQGAPEETQYF | TGTGCCAGCAGCTTCCAGGGGGCGCCGGAGGAGACCCAGTACTTC
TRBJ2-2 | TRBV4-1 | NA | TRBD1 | CASRLGQGLNTGELFF | TGCGCCAGCAGATTAGGACAGGGGTTAAACACCGGGGAGCTGTTTTTT
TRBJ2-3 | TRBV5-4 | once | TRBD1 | CASSLAGGLDPFF | TGTGCCAGCAGCTTGGCAGGGGGCCTCGACCCTTTCTTT
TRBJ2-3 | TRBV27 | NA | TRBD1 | CASRTWDRGTDTQYF | TGTGCCAGCCGTACCTGGGACAGGGGAACAGATACGCAGTATTTT
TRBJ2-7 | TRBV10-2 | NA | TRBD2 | CASSESSGVYEQYF | TGCGCCAGCAGTGAGTCTAGCGGGGTCTACGAGCAGTACTTC
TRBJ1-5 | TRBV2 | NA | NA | CASRRTVLSNQPQHF | TGTGCCAGCAGACGGACAGTTCTTAGCAATCAGCCCCAGCATTTT
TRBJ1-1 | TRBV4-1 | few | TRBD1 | CASSQDPNGQVLEAFF | TGCGCCAGCAGCCAAGATCCAAACGGACAGGTACTTGAAGCTTTCTTT
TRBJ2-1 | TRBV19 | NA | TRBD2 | CASSGDYSEQFF | TGTGCCAGTAGTGGGGACTACAGTGAGCAGTTCTTC
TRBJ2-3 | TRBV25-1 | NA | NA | CASSDRRGRTDTQYF | TGTGCCAGCAGTGACAGGAGGGGACGCACAGATACGCAGTATTTT
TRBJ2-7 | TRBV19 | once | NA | CASSMQGFNEQYF | TGTGCCAGTAGTATGCAGGGGTTCAACGAGCAGTACTTC
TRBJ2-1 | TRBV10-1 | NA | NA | CASSLAGGRENEQFF | TGCGCCAGCAGCCTGGCAGGGGGTCGGGAGAATGAGCAGTTCTTC
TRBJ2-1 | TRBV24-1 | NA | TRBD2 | CATSDRVFPAGGYNEQFF | TGTGCCACCAGTGACCGAGTTTTCCCAGCGGGGGGCTACAATGAGCAGTTCTTC
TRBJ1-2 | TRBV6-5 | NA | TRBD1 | CASTPGGQGSGYTF | TGTGCCAGCACTCCGGGGGGACAGGGAAGTGGCTACACCTTC
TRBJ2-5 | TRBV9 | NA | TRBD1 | CASSVASGQINQETQYF | TGTGCCAGCAGCGTAGCATCGGGACAGATAAACCAAGAGACCCAGTACTTC